The source of this T cell receptor (beta chain) is a study of blood T cell repertoires in COVID-19. Study details: Acute and convalescent COVID-19 samples came from the United States, Italy and Spain. Sample material is recorded as cDNA or gDNA derived from T cells, B-cell-depleted T cells, or PBMCs.

Germline V lookup: CDR1 LNHDA, CDR2 SQIVND (reference sequence). The CDR3 is made up of 14 amino acids. Trimming left V 5 bases short and J 2 bases short, with 13 bases between. Authors' processing steps: The authors estimated nucleated cell counts from reference gene primer amplification. Produced via immunoSEQ multiplex PCR; TCRdb's table is partial and in-frame only. V, J and clone size are taken as reported in that table, and D and trimming were inferred from the DNA itself. The repertoire holds under 150,000 clones, with about nine tenths as singletons. Material for sequencing was peripheral blood. This TCR was sampled from a man aged 45-65 years with active or convalescent COVID-19. This chain connects TRBV19 to TRBJ2-7, with D perhaps matching TRBD1 (5 bases). CDR3 DNA sequence: TGTGCCAGTAGTCCATCCCAGGGAACCTACGAGCAGTACTTC. Protein sequence: CASSPSQGTYEQYF.